Given below is one T cell receptor beta chain in context. The donor population consisted of healthy HIV-negative adults with no recent acute infections or vaccinations. Produced via immunoSEQ multiplex PCR; TCRdb's table is partial and in-frame only. The sample contains about 610,000 clones, more than 95% of which appear only once. The data are from a study of shared clonotypes between healthy human individuals. CDR1 is MNHNY and CDR2 is SVGAGI in the germline V gene (reference sequence). There are 14 residues in the CDR3. Trimming left V 1 base short and J 1 base short, with 4 bases between. This receptor was obtained from a woman in her twenties or thirties in good health. The sequencing sample was made of naive CD4+ T cells sorted from blood. Sample subset: CD45RA+ positively selected. The genes are TRBV6-6 and TRBJ2-2; D gene uncertain. CDR3 in amino acids: CASSYFENTGELFF. CDR3 nucleotide sequence: TGTGCCAGCAGTTACTTCGAGAACACCGGGGAGCTGTTTTTT.